Listed here is a single T cell receptor beta chain. Other DNA sequences in the sample encode the same CDR3. This record belongs to a study of blood T cell repertoires in COVID-19. J gave up 4 bases and V 2 bases, and 5 bases lay outside the gene matches. Per germline, CDR1 SGHTA and CDR2 FQGNSA. This CDR3 has 16 residues. Data came from immunoSEQ multiplex PCR; TCRdb stores just in-frame clones and leaves some out. This table holds over 50,000 clones, approximately 84% found once. The source material was peripheral blood. This chain links TRBV7-2 with TRBJ2-7; 13 nucleotides agree with TRBD2. This receptor was taken from a man between 60 and 70 years old with COVID-19, enrolled during active disease. The CDR3 loop is CASSLRRTSGGYEQYF. The CDR3 nucleotides read TGTGCCAGCAGCTTACGCCGGACTAGCGGGGGTTACGAGCAGTACTTC.